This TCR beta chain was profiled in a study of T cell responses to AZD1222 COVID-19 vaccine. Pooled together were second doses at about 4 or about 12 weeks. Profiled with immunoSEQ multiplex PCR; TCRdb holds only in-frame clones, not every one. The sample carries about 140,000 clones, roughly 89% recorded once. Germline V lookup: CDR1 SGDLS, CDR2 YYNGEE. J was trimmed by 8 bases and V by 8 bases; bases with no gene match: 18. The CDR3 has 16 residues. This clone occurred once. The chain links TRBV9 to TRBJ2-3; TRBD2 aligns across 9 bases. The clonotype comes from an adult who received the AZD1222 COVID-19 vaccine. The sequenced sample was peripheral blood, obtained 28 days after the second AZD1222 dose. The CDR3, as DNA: TGTGCCAGTGGCGTGGGGCCTAGCGGGGCTTCTGGTACGCAGTATTTT. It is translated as CASGVGPSGASGTQYF.